This T cell receptor beta chain came from a study of memory CD8 T cells in hepatitis C reinfection. Documented time point: pre-reinfection, 55 to 20 weeks before reinfection detection. TCR sequencing was done directly ex vivo on sorted cells, without expansion in vitro. Sequenced by immunoSEQ multiplex PCR; TCRdb stores in-frame clones only, minus some. The table includes 50,000 or so clones, around 92% detected once. Sequencing was done on a sample of naive CD8+ T cells sorted from blood. The receptor's source is a man in his late teens or twenties with hepatitis C virus infection.

The chain's CDR3 is CASKAPLHF. The CDR3 region has the DNA TGTGCCAGCAAAGCGCCCCTCCACTTT. The chain joins TRBV6-4 to TRBJ1-6; D call uncertain. V lost 7 bases to trimming and J lost 13 bases, with 5 bases between them. Germline loops: CDR1 MRHNA, CDR2 SNTAGT. This CDR3 is built from 9 residues.